This T cell receptor (beta chain) was found in a study of cytomegalovirus exposure and HLA in healthy donors (dated 2017 in TCRdb). For the study in its entirety: An earlier analysis of several hundred of the donors reported 276 Gb of sequence data and roughly 120 million unique TCR beta sequences obtained from about 179 million T cells. About 280 gigabases of sequencing data and roughly 80 million unique TCR sequences made up an early release that covered 640 HLA-typed donors. Among the roughly 400 genotyped donors, around 81% belonged to the genetic ancestry cluster associated with self-reported Caucasian donors. The study aimed to test whether signatures of past pathogen exposure could be identified by cataloging public T cell receptors. The study used immunosequencing to profile the T cell repertoires of approximately 640 subjects and linked those repertoires to cytomegalovirus serostatus. Besides the first cohort of about 730 subjects, a separate validation cohort made up of 120 different subjects was used. The study combined high-throughput TCR immunosequencing, statistical association of individual TCRs with disease status, and machine learning to predict cytomegalovirus infection status. A later analysis re-analyzed previously published TCR beta repertoires from 660 or so donors and added high-resolution HLA genotyping to study TCR occurrence patterns. Rather than using new phenotypic data, the later analysis identified candidate immune exposures from TCR beta sequences and from how often those sequences occurred across donors. An earlier analysis of about 620 of the donors applied high-throughput TCR beta sequencing to assess whether each TCR beta V gene segment acted as functional or pseudogenic. Donor age, sex, ethnicity and CMV serostatus were compiled alongside the repertoire data. A later genetic analysis used genome-wide SNP genotypes for about 60% of the roughly 700 donors, treating that subset as a discovery cohort. Every discovery cohort repertoire had been produced on one sequencing platform. HLA typing covered class I and class II loci at four-digit resolution. The number of donors typed differed by locus, with roughly 629-640 for A, B, C, DRB1 and DQB1, 522 for DQA1, 600 to 610 for DPA1, and some 470 for DPB1. Because of strong linkage in the cohort, a few DR-DQ haplotypes were treated as single units for association and clustering. Among roughly 400 genotyped donors of the cohort, an average of around 240,000 unique TCR beta nucleotide sequences were sequenced per donor, around 18% of them non-productive.

The cohort consisted of more than 650 healthy bone marrow donors. At the time of sampling, every cohort member was nominally healthy, though immune exposures that went unrecorded were likely present. The donor tested CMV seronegative, placing the donor among the approximately 360 seronegative members of the cohort. A peripheral blood sample was collected from each donor, and TCR beta sequencing was performed on peripheral blood mononuclear cells. Genomic DNA was extracted from the blood cell samples with the Qiagen DNeasy Blood Extraction Kit. Study-wide conclusions, independent of this receptor: Correlated functional status among segregating V segments might be attributable to linkage disequilibrium, but an unknown experimental factor could not be ruled out. A further reported finding was that TCR beta sequences accurately predicted the HLA-A and HLA-B alleles for most subjects in the first cohort. Roughly uniform sequencing depth across donors was assumed in presence/absence analyses, although this assumption may not hold. The earlier analysis of approximately 540 of the donors excluded some 15 rarely observed V segments, including chromosome 9 orphons, because counts were too low. At a false discovery rate of 0.05, a later analysis linked approximately 18,000 TCR beta sequences to specific HLA alleles. In a later analysis, most CMV-associated TCR beta chains were found to appear HLA-restricted, with HLA associations seemingly driven largely by CMV exposure. In a later analysis, HLA-associated TCR beta chains showed more clonal expansion and lower generation probabilities than non-associated chains that were equally common. The sequencing pipeline was judged likely to have produced a cluster of highly shared sequence variants as a technical artifact. A few of the identified cytomegalovirus-associated TCR beta chains were confirmed in vitro to be specific for cytomegalovirus antigens. The authors suggested that the approach could potentially be extended to other disease states and immunological phenotypes. A later genetic analysis reported fewer N-insertions in productive TCRs among donors in an Asian-associated ancestry cluster than the approximately 700-donor mean. Across donors, most TCR sequences were observed very rarely, whereas some public TCRs were present in many individuals. When HLA alleles, especially DR and DQ, strongly co-occurred, attributing TCR associations to individual alleles was difficult. An association between a missense DCLRE1C variant and V-gene and J-gene trimming of TCR beta chains was found in a later genetic analysis and replicated in an independent cohort. The cohort was sequenced for TCR beta chains only, and without alpha or paired-chain data the features that could be detected were limited. According to a later analysis, parvovirus B19, influenza, CMV and Epstein-Barr virus appeared linked to several top co-occurrence clusters. Broadly in line with IMGT annotations, most TCR beta V segments showed up in productive rearrangements about 87% or about 30% of the time in an earlier analysis of several hundred of the donors. According to a later analysis, TCR association rates differed among HLA loci, with DRB1 alleles showing the most associated TCRs and HLA-C alleles showing the fewest. Because some donors lacked HLA typing at each locus, the association tests relied only on the typed subset. The study listed approximately 150 TCR beta chains as associated with cytomegalovirus. For the cohort, immune exposure information was limited to CMV serostatus. The classifier was reported to diagnose cytomegalovirus status with high specificity and sensitivity in both the original cohort and the validation cohort.

Remarks on this clone: Its antigen remains unidentified. Base qualities are not recorded, but no much larger clone differs from it by a single base.

The library was made by the immunoSEQ multiplex PCR assay. The multiplex PCR relied on a mix of 60 forward primers for TCR Vbeta segments and 13 reverse primers for TCR Jbeta segments. Amplification of the CDR3 region of rearranged TCR beta genes was performed with a multiplex PCR assay on genomic DNA. The amplified TCR beta libraries were sequenced on the Illumina HiSeq System as 87-base-pair reads. The authors' analysis ran thus. Across the roughly 700 repertoires, a later analysis counted tens of millions of unique TCR beta chains, 9 million to 14 million of which were shared by at least two donors. A nearest-neighbor algorithm error-corrected the raw reads and collapsed the reads into unique sequences, merging closely related sequences to remove PCR and sequencing errors. Alignment of CDR3 sequences to IMGT reference sequences was used to assign V, D and J gene segments. For a sequence to be retained, a match of at least six nucleotides to both a V gene segment and a J gene segment was required. A rearrangement counted as productive if the CDR3 had no stop codons and remained in frame with V and J, and every other rearrangement counted as non-productive. Following IMGT convention, CDR3 was defined as the stretch from the second conserved V-encoded cysteine up to the conserved J-encoded phenylalanine. The earlier analysis of about 620 of the donors excluded sequences that lacked an unambiguous match to a single V gene segment. An earlier analysis of fewer than 650 of the donors classified V segments as functional when productive rearrangements were above 56.7% and as segregating when the standard deviation between donors was above 5%. A statistical classification framework was built for diagnosing cytomegalovirus status from the catalog of TCR beta chain sequences. A later analysis assigned V and J genes by comparing TCR nucleotide sequences with IMGT/GENE-DB human TR gene sequences. Using the TCRdist pipeline, a later analysis assigned CDR3 sequences along with most-parsimonious VDJ recombination scenarios. A later analysis defined each TCR beta chain by its CDR3 amino acid sequence plus V-gene family, and excluded reads lacking a unique V-gene family. A later analysis removed 500 to 650 highly shared, low-generation-probability nucleotide sequences to deal with suspected cross-contamination and a sequencing artifact. A later analysis calculated a clonal expansion index for each public chain from normalized within-repertoire ranks of inferred template counts. Generation probabilities in a later analysis came from a VDJ recombination model fitted to out-of-frame rearrangements, and those results were checked against IGoR. In a later analysis, hypergeometric tests were used to score TCR-TCR, TCR-HLA and TCR-CMV co-occurrence, with a repertoire-size bias correction applied to TCR pairs. In a later analysis, false discovery rates were estimated by permuting HLA or CMV assignments 20 times. In a later analysis, co-occurring TCRs were grouped using DBSCAN, and TCRdist sequence similarity was added for clustering within HLA-allele-positive subsets. Repertoires with fewer than 30,000 or more than 120,000 public chains, plus five repertoires with anomalous nucleotide sharing, were excluded from co-occurrence clustering. Sourced from immuneACCESS, this table was stored by TCRdb with only in-frame sequences that have V and J called. A share of the clones is absent; for the studies checked, an unresolved V gene accounts for under half, and the remainder has no known explanation. That table is the source of V, J and clone size, and D and trimming were worked out from the DNA. Within this sample are under 200,000 clones, with approximately 71% of them counted one time only. Of the sample, approximately 1.5% is held by the ten largest clones.

Material for sequencing was PBMCs. The clonotype was recovered from a man in his fifties in good health and CMV-seronegative.

CDR3 sequence: CASSQEGTSSTDTQYF. The DNA sequence follows: TGCGCCAGCAGCCAAGAGGGCACGTCTAGCACAGATACGCAGTATTTT. The rearranged chain carries TRBV4-1 and TRBJ2-3, with the identity of the D gene unclear. Looking up the germline V gene yields CDR1 MGHRA and CDR2 YSYEKL. V drops 0 bases and J drops 0 bases, leaving 10 bases in between. Its CDR3 holds 16 amino acids, cysteine through phenylalanine. Only CDR3 DNA is held: 48 bases, read in frame from base 1.